This T cell receptor beta chain was observed in a study of somatic mutations in cytotoxic T cells in rheumatoid arthritis. To note about this clone: Its target is unknown. A junction boundary mismatches the germline segment, possibly from a read error.

The study, taken as a whole, reports: The study found CD8+ clonality increased with age in rheumatoid arthritis patients, not healthy controls. For CD8+ T-cell clonality, rheumatoid arthritis patients and age-matched healthy controls did not differ significantly.

Per the original methods: The authors compared patient CD8+ clones larger than 1% against published virus-specific TCRB sequences. Only a few of these clones matched. TCRdb keeps only in-frame clones here, not all; method: immunoSEQ multiplex PCR. V and J calls and clone size are as listed in that table; D and trimming were resolved from the DNA. This table has about 20,000 clones, around 85% appearing once. Germline V gives CDR1 SGHVS, CDR2 FNYEAQ. The CDR3 contains 14 residues. After CD4+ and CD8+ cells were isolated by positive magnetic bead selection, their purity was checked by flow cytometry. The chain uses TRBV7-6 and TRBJ2-1; a weak D match, TRBD1 (6 bases). Material: CD8+ T cells sorted from blood. The source of this sequence is a woman aged 40 to 49 with rheumatoid arthritis. The CDR3 DNA is TGTGCCAGCACCTTACAGGGCTCCTACAATGAGCAGTTCTTC. Its protein is CASTLQGSYNEQFF.